This is a list of T cell receptor beta chains from one sample in a study of shared clonotypes between healthy human individuals. The data were produced by immunoSEQ multiplex PCR, yet TCRdb's version contains in-frame clones alone and is incomplete. Of about 2 million clones in the sample, approximately 95% were seen once. Sequences were obtained from naive CD8+ T cells sorted from blood. These receptors all come from a young man in good health. The CDR3 runs from the conserved cysteine through the conserved F or W. The D gene is left open where the match is weak. For some rows the clone size is stated as once, few or many, or as a class when expanded; others skip it.

clone_size: -; j_call: TRBJ2-7; v_call: TRBV5-1; d_call: -; cdr3_nt: TGCGCCAGCAGCTCCAACTGGCCGCTCGAGCAGTACTTC; cdr3_aa: CASSSNWPLEQYF
clone_size: -; j_call: TRBJ2-3; v_call: TRBV11-3; d_call: TRBD1; cdr3_nt: TGTGCCAGCAGCTTATCAACAGGGGCAGATACGCAGTATTTT; cdr3_aa: CASSLSTGADTQYF
clone_size: few; j_call: TRBJ2-1; v_call: TRBV28; d_call: -; cdr3_nt: TGTGCCAGCGGGGGGGGCGGACGGGACTCCTACAATGAGCAGTTCTTC; cdr3_aa: CASGGGGRDSYNEQFF
clone_size: -; j_call: TRBJ2-3; v_call: TRBV19; d_call: TRBD1; cdr3_nt: TGTGCCAGTAGTTTAGTTATCAGGGGGGATACGCAGTATTTT; cdr3_aa: CASSLVIRGDTQYF
clone_size: -; j_call: TRBJ2-3; v_call: TRBV5-1; d_call: -; cdr3_nt: TGCGCCAGCAGCTTTGAGGGTCCCACAGATACGCAGTATTTT; cdr3_aa: CASSFEGPTDTQYF
clone_size: -; j_call: TRBJ2-7; v_call: TRBV27; d_call: TRBD1; cdr3_nt: TGTGCCAGCAGTGACCGGACAGGGAGGCAGTACTTC; cdr3_aa: CASSDRTGRQYF
clone_size: -; j_call: TRBJ2-3; v_call: TRBV28; d_call: -; cdr3_nt: TGTGCCAGCAGTCCCCGCTGGGATACGCAGTATTTT; cdr3_aa: CASSPRWDTQYF
clone_size: -; j_call: TRBJ2-3; v_call: TRBV28; d_call: -; cdr3_nt: TGTGCCAGCAGTTGGAAATCAGATACGCAGTATTTT; cdr3_aa: CASSWKSDTQYF
clone_size: -; j_call: TRBJ2-7; v_call: TRBV4-1; d_call: TRBD1; cdr3_nt: TGCGCCAGCAGCCCTCGACAGGGGGCGATCAACGAGCAGTACTTC; cdr3_aa: CASSPRQGAINEQYF
clone_size: -; j_call: TRBJ1-3; v_call: TRBV6-1; d_call: TRBD1; cdr3_nt: TGTGCCAGCAGTGACTGGGACAGCTCCTACTCTGGAAACACCATATATTTT; cdr3_aa: CASSDWDSSYSGNTIYF
clone_size: -; j_call: TRBJ2-6; v_call: TRBV4-2; d_call: TRBD1; cdr3_nt: TGTGCCAGCAGCCAAGATCTAAGGACAGGGAGCTCTGGGGCCAACGTCCTGACTTTC; cdr3_aa: CASSQDLRTGSSGANVLTF
clone_size: -; j_call: TRBJ2-7; v_call: TRBV5-1; d_call: -; cdr3_nt: TGCGCCAGCAGCTTGGCTGGGGCCGCCTACGAGCAGTACTTC; cdr3_aa: CASSLAGAAYEQYF
clone_size: -; j_call: TRBJ1-2; v_call: TRBV4-2; d_call: -; cdr3_nt: TGTGCCAGCAGCCAGGAACAGGGTTCGGGCTATGGCTACACCTTC; cdr3_aa: CASSQEQGSGYGYTF
clone_size: -; j_call: TRBJ1-2; v_call: TRBV9; d_call: -; cdr3_nt: TGTGCCAGCAGCGTAGAGGGTTTTAACTATGGCTACACCTTC; cdr3_aa: CASSVEGFNYGYTF
clone_size: -; j_call: TRBJ1-1; v_call: TRBV4-1; d_call: -; cdr3_nt: TGCGCCAGCAGCCAAACTCAGAACACTGAAGCTTTCTTT; cdr3_aa: CASSQTQNTEAFF
clone_size: -; j_call: TRBJ2-7; v_call: TRBV6-1; d_call: -; cdr3_nt: TGTGCCAGCAGTGAGGACAGTTGGGGCTACGAGCAGTACTTC; cdr3_aa: CASSEDSWGYEQYF
clone_size: -; j_call: TRBJ2-7; v_call: TRBV2; d_call: TRBD1; cdr3_nt: TGTGCCACCCGGGACAGGGGATCCTACGAGCAGTACTTC; cdr3_aa: CATRDRGSYEQYF
clone_size: -; j_call: TRBJ2-7; v_call: TRBV6-1; d_call: -; cdr3_nt: TGTGCCAGCTACCCGACCCTTGCGACAGTCTACGAGCAGTACTTC; cdr3_aa: CASYPTLATVYEQYF
clone_size: -; j_call: TRBJ2-7; v_call: TRBV27; d_call: TRBD2; cdr3_nt: TGTGCCAGCAGGAGGGGAGGGCCCGTAAGCTACGAGCAGTACTTC; cdr3_aa: CASRRGGPVSYEQYF
clone_size: -; j_call: TRBJ1-5; v_call: TRBV7-9; d_call: TRBD1; cdr3_nt: TGTGCCAGCAGCTTAACCACAGGGGCCAATCAGCCCCAGCATTTT; cdr3_aa: CASSLTTGANQPQHF
clone_size: -; j_call: TRBJ1-4; v_call: TRBV12-5; d_call: -; cdr3_nt: TGTGCTAGTGGTCCCCCGACACTGGCAACTAATGAAAAACTGTTTTTT; cdr3_aa: CASGPPTLATNEKLFF
clone_size: once; j_call: TRBJ2-7; v_call: TRBV30; d_call: TRBD2; cdr3_nt: TGTGCCTGGAGGGGGGGGACCTACGAGCAGTACTTC; cdr3_aa: CAWRGGTYEQYF
clone_size: -; j_call: TRBJ2-3; v_call: TRBV7-3; d_call: -; cdr3_nt: TGTGCCAGCAGCTCAAGCACAGATACGCAGTATTTT; cdr3_aa: CASSSSTDTQYF
clone_size: -; j_call: TRBJ2-7; v_call: TRBV6-1; d_call: TRBD1; cdr3_nt: TGTGCCAGCAGTGAAGGACAGGGACAAGGCTCCTACGAGCAGTACTTC; cdr3_aa: CASSEGQGQGSYEQYF
clone_size: -; j_call: TRBJ1-6; v_call: TRBV30; d_call: TRBD1; cdr3_nt: TGTGCCTGGGCCGGGCCAGGGCAGGGGGCGGGGGCCATCTATAATTCACCCCTCCACTTT; cdr3_aa: CAWAGPGQGAGAIYNSPLHF
clone_size: -; j_call: TRBJ2-1; v_call: TRBV29-1; d_call: -; cdr3_nt: TGCAGCGTTGAAGAGGGAAGGGGATACAATGAGCAGTTCTTC; cdr3_aa: CSVEEGRGYNEQFF
clone_size: -; j_call: TRBJ1-5; v_call: TRBV11-2; d_call: -; cdr3_nt: TGTGCCAGCAGCTCCGGACGGACTACTTATAGCAATCAGCCCCAGCATTTT; cdr3_aa: CASSSGRTTYSNQPQHF
clone_size: -; j_call: TRBJ2-2; v_call: TRBV4-1; d_call: -; cdr3_nt: TGCGCCAGCAGCCAAGGCCAGAACACCGTTGAGCTGTTTTTT; cdr3_aa: CASSQGQNTVELFF
clone_size: once; j_call: TRBJ2-2; v_call: TRBV7-9; d_call: TRBD1; cdr3_nt: TGTGCCAGCAGTCCCCGGGACAGACCACCCGGGGAGCTGTTTTTT; cdr3_aa: CASSPRDRPPGELFF
clone_size: -; j_call: TRBJ2-5; v_call: TRBV28; d_call: -; cdr3_nt: TGTGCCAGCAGTTTGGGCAATTACCAAGAGACCCAGTACTTC; cdr3_aa: CASSLGNYQETQYF
clone_size: -; j_call: TRBJ1-2; v_call: TRBV19; d_call: -; cdr3_nt: TGTGCCAGTAGTATAGAGGGATGGATGGACTATGGCTACACCTTC; cdr3_aa: CASSIEGWMDYGYTF
clone_size: -; j_call: TRBJ2-3; v_call: TRBV7-9; d_call: TRBD2; cdr3_nt: TGTGCCAGCAGCTTAGGGACTAGGAGCACAGATACGCAGTATTTT; cdr3_aa: CASSLGTRSTDTQYF
clone_size: -; j_call: TRBJ2-2; v_call: TRBV9; d_call: -; cdr3_nt: TGTGCCAGCAGCGCGACAGGAACCAAGAACACCGGGGAGCTGTTTTTT; cdr3_aa: CASSATGTKNTGELFF
clone_size: -; j_call: TRBJ2-7; v_call: TRBV7-9; d_call: -; cdr3_nt: TGTGCCAGCGAGGACGGATCCGCCTACGAGCAGTACTTC; cdr3_aa: CASEDGSAYEQYF
clone_size: -; j_call: TRBJ2-7; v_call: TRBV7-9; d_call: TRBD2; cdr3_nt: TGTGCCAGCAGACTAGCGGGAGGGGAACAGTACTTC; cdr3_aa: CASRLAGGEQYF
clone_size: -; j_call: TRBJ1-2; v_call: TRBV4-1; d_call: TRBD1; cdr3_nt: TGCGCCAGCAGCCACCAGGGACAGGGTGGCGATGGCTACACCTTC; cdr3_aa: CASSHQGQGGDGYTF
clone_size: -; j_call: TRBJ2-3; v_call: TRBV29-1; d_call: -; cdr3_nt: TGCAGCGTTGAGGACGGGTGGAGCTATAGCACAGATACGCAGTATTTT; cdr3_aa: CSVEDGWSYSTDTQYF
clone_size: -; j_call: TRBJ2-1; v_call: TRBV11-2; d_call: -; cdr3_nt: TGTGCCAGCAGCTTCCGGAATGAGCAGTTCTTC; cdr3_aa: CASSFRNEQFF
clone_size: -; j_call: TRBJ1-1; v_call: TRBV5-4; d_call: -; cdr3_nt: TGTGCCACTACCAATCAGAACACTGAAGCTTTCTTT; cdr3_aa: CATTNQNTEAFF
clone_size: -; j_call: TRBJ2-7; v_call: TRBV9; d_call: TRBD1; cdr3_nt: TGTGCCAGCAGCGCCGGGACAGGGGTCCCCTACGAGCAGTACTTC; cdr3_aa: CASSAGTGVPYEQYF